What follows are 4 T cell receptor beta chains derived from one specimen sequenced in a study of T cells in Graves' hyperthyroidism and ophthalmopathy. TCR beta CDR3 regions were amplified from RNA. HTBI primers were used for first-round RT-PCR of the TCR CDR3. TCRdb re-analysed the multiplex PCR reads in MiXCR, keeping a single row per CDR3 protein. The sample lists a few hundred thousand distinct CDR3 sequences, more than 20% occurring once. Sequenced sample: blood. These receptors were obtained from a man aged 18 to 29 with Graves' hyperthyroidism.

This clonotype was detected many times. In nucleotides, the CDR3 is TGCGCCAGCAGCCACCCACAGGGGACCTACGAGCAGTACTTC. Translated: CASSHPQGTYEQYF. This chain joins TRBV4-1 and TRBJ2-7, with 7 nucleotides matching TRBD1. The germline V gene has CDR1 MGHRA and CDR2 YSYEKL. The CDR3 is 14 amino acids. The trim removed 3 bases at V and 2 bases at J, leaving 4 bases unmatched.

At least ten counts were recorded for this clonotype. This chain joins TRBV29-1 and TRBJ2-5; D is unclear. Trimming removed 5 bases at V and 5 bases at J, with 9 bases between. The germline gives CDR1 SQVTM, CDR2 ANQGSEA. The CDR3 has 11 residues. The CDR3 loop is CSVRPFETQYF. The CDR3 DNA reads TGCAGCGTTAGACCTTTTGAGACCCAGTACTTC. The full variable domain, rest sourced from reference TRBV29-1 and TRBJ2-5, is SAVISQKPSRDICQRGTSLTIQCQVDSQVTMMFWYRQQPGQSLTLIATANQGSEATYESGFVIDKFPISRPNLTFSTLTVSNMSPEDSSIYLCSVRPFETQYFGPGTRLLVL.

This clonotype was observed at least ten times. The chain uses TRBV9 and TRBJ1-2; D not certain. This CDR3 contains 14 residues. V lost 0 bases and J lost 3, with 9 bases in between. Germline V gives CDR1 SGDLS, CDR2 YYNGEE. As DNA, the CDR3 is TGTGCCAGCAGCGTAGGGGCAGCCTACTATGGCTACACCTTC. Protein: CASSVGAAYYGYTF.

This clonotype was counted between two and nine times. This rearrangement joins TRBV9 to TRBJ1-2; D unresolved. V lost 4 bases to trimming and J lost 8 bases, with 21 bases between them. The CDR3 is 15 residues long. Germline CDR1 is SGDLS and CDR2 is YYNGEE. The CDR3 nucleotides read TGTGCCAGCAGCTCCAGAGAGTGGAGAGGGCCGGGCTACACCTTC. Translation gives CASSSREWRGPGYTF.